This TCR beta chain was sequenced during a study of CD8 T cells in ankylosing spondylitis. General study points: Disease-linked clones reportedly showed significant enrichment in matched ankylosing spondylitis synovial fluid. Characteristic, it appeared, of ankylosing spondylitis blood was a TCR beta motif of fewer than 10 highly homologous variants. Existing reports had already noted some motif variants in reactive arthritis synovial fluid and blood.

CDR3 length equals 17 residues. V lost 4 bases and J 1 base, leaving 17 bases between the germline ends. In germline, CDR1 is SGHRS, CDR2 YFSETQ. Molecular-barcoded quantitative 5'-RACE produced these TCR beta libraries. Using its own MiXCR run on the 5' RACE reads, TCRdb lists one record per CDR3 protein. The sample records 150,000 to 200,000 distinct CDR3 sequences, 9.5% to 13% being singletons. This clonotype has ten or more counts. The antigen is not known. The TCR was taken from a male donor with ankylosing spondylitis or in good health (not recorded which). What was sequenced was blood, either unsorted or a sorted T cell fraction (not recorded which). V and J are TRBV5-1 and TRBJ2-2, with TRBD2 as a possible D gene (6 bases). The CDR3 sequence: CASSPDGSGRNTGELFF. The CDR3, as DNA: TGCGCCAGCAGCCCGGATGGGAGCGGGCGGAACACCGGGGAGCTGTTTTTT.